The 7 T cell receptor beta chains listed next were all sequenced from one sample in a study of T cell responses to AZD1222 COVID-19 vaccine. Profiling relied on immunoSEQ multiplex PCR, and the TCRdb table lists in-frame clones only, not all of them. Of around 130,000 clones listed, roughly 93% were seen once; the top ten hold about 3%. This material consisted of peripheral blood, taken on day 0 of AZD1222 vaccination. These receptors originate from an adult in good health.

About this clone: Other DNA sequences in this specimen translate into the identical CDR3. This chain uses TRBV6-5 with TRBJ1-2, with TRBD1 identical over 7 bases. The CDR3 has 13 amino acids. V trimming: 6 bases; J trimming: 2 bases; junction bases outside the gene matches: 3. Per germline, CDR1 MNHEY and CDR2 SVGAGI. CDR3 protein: CASSPTGNYGYTF. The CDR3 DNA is TGTGCCAGCAGCCCGACAGGGAACTATGGCTACACCTTC.

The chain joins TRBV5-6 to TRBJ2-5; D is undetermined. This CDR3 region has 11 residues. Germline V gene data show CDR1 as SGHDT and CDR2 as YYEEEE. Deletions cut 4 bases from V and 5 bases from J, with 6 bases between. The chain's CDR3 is CASSKQETQYF. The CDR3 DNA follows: TGTGCCAGCAGCAAGCAGGAGACCCAGTACTTC.

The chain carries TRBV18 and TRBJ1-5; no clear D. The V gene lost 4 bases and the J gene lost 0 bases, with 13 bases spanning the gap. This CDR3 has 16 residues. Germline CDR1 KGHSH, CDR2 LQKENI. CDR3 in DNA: TGTGCCAGCTCACGGGCAAGGTCCTATAGCAATCAGCCCCAGCATTTT. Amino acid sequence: CASSRARSYSNQPQHF.

Here the CDR3 reads CASRGVLRNTEAFF. The CDR3 nucleotides are TGCGCCAGCAGGGGGGTTCTGAGGAACACTGAAGCTTTCTTT. The rearrangement uses TRBV4-1 and TRBJ1-1; D is possibly TRBD1 (5 bases). CDR3 length: 14 residues. Between the trimmed V and J ends, which lost 6 bases and 1 base, there was a span of 12 bases. The V gene's germline CDR1 is MGHRA and CDR2 YSYEKL.

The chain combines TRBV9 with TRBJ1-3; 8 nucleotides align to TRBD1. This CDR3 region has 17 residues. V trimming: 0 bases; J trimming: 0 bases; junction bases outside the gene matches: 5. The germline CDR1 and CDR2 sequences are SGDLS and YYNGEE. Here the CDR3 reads CASSVAPTGASGNTIYF. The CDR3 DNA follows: TGTGCCAGCAGCGTAGCCCCGACAGGGGCCTCTGGAAACACCATATATTTT.

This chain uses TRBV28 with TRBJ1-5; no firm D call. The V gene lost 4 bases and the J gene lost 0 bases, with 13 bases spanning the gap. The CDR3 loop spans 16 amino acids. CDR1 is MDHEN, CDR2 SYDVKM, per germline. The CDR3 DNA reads TGTGCCAGCAGTTACCCGGGGTCCAATAGCAATCAGCCCCAGCATTTT. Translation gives CASSYPGSNSNQPQHF.

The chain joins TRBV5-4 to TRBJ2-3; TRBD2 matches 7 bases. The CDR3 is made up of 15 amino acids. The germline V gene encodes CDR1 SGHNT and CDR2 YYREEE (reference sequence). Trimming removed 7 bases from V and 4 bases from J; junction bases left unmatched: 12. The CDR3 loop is CASPSVGGPADTQYF. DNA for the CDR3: TGTGCCAGCCCCTCAGTGGGAGGGCCAGCAGATACGCAGTATTTT.